These T cell receptor beta chains were read from a single sample in a study of cytomegalovirus exposure and HLA in healthy donors. Repertoires were generated with immunoSEQ multiplex PCR, while TCRdb's copy carries only in-frame clones and drops some. The sample totals around 88,000 clones. The sample comprised PBMCs. These receptors all stem from a girl aged 5-17 years in good health and CMV-seropositive. Each CDR3 is given with its conserved first and last residue. The order of the fields is D gene, V gene, J gene, CDR3 protein, CDR3 DNA. The D gene is left open where the match is weak.

NA	TRBV11-2	TRBJ2-2	CASSLTAGSSNTGELFF	TGTGCCAGCAGCCTCACGGCGGGAAGTTCGAACACCGGGGAGCTGTTTTTT
NA	TRBV4-2	TRBJ1-2	CASSQESGGTNYGYTF	TGTGCCAGCAGCCAAGAATCGGGGGGGACGAACTATGGCTACACCTTC
TRBD1	TRBV4-1	TRBJ1-2	CASGGQGYGYTF	TGCGCCAGCGGGGGACAGGGCTATGGCTACACCTTC
NA	TRBV18	TRBJ1-2	CASSPDRNYGYTF	TGTGCCAGCTCACCGGACAGAAACTATGGCTACACCTTC
TRBD2	TRBV4-3	TRBJ2-3	CASSRTGLAATDTQYF	TGCGCCAGCAGCCGAACGGGACTAGCGGCCACAGATACGCAGTATTTT
NA	TRBV5-8	TRBJ1-4	CASSYGQLRQEKLFF	TGTGCCAGCAGCTATGGACAGCTACGGCAAGAAAAACTGTTTTTT
NA	TRBV5-4	TRBJ2-6	CASSPAGFLGANVLTF	TGTGCCAGCAGCCCGGCAGGGTTTCTGGGGGCCAACGTCCTGACTTTC
TRBD1	TRBV29-1	TRBJ2-7	CSAWDRTYEQYF	TGCAGCGCTTGGGACAGAACTTACGAGCAGTACTTC
NA	TRBV14	TRBJ1-2	CASSSVGFGGGYTF	TGTGCCAGCAGCTCGGTCGGCTTCGGGGGTGGCTACACCTTC
NA	TRBV7-9	TRBJ2-2	CASSLTGNTGELFF	TGTGCCAGCAGCCTGACAGGGAACACCGGGGAGCTGTTTTTT
NA	TRBV6-1	TRBJ1-1	CASRGGGSSEAFF	TGTGCCAGCAGGGGTGGAGGTTCGAGCGAAGCTTTCTTT
NA	TRBV30	TRBJ1-6	CAWSDGTSNSPLHF	TGTGCCTGGAGTGACGGGACTTCTAATTCACCCCTCCACTTT
NA	TRBV6-5	TRBJ2-3	CASSKDYLHTDTQYF	TGTGCCAGCAGTAAGGACTACCTCCACACAGATACGCAGTATTTT
TRBD1	TRBV5-1	TRBJ1-6	CASSSDPGQPYNSPLHF	TGCGCCAGCAGCTCGGACCCGGGACAGCCCTATAATTCACCCCTCCACTTT
TRBD1	TRBV18	TRBJ2-7	CASSPPAGQGASYEQYF	TGTGCCAGCTCACCGCCAGCGGGACAGGGGGCTTCCTACGAGCAGTACTTC
NA	TRBV4-2	TRBJ1-6	CASSSTGEPYNSPLHF	TGTGCCAGCAGCTCCACAGGCGAGCCCTATAATTCACCCCTCCACTTT
NA	TRBV2	TRBJ2-7	CASNGGPYEQYF	TGTGCCAGCAACGGAGGTCCCTACGAGCAGTACTTC
TRBD1	TRBV18	TRBJ2-1	CASSPLGTDNEQFF	TGTGCCAGCTCACCACTCGGGACAGACAATGAGCAGTTCTTC